This passage covers 17 T cell receptor beta chains from one sample sequenced in a study of T-cell reconstitution after alpha-beta-depleted transplantation in children. Researchers prepared the TCRbeta library using unique molecular identifiers, the study reports. TCRdb independently ran MiXCR on the PCR reads; one entry per CDR3 protein. The data contain hundreds of thousands of distinct CDR3 sequences, around a sixth of them singletons. This material consisted of PBMCs from the stem cell graft donor, taken from the stem cell graft. Receptors were obtained from a human donor who donated a stem cell graft to a child with acute myeloid leukemia.

The chain carries TRBV25-1 and TRBJ1-2; D unresolved. Between the trimmed V and J ends, which lost 5 bases and 3 bases, there was a span of 7 bases. The germline CDR1 and CDR2 sequences are MGHDK and SYGVNS. This CDR3 comprises 12 residues. This CDR3 reads CASSHSDYGYTF. The CDR3 nucleotides are TGTGCCAGCAGTCACAGTGACTATGGCTACACCTTC.

The gene calls are TRBV30 and TRBJ1-5; 7 positions agree with TRBD1. Trimming took 5 bases from V and 0 from J; bases not matched to a gene: 4. The CDR3 spans 14 residues. CDR1 and CDR2 (germline): GTSNPN, SVGIG (reference sequence). In DNA form, the CDR3 reads TGTGCCTGGGCAAGGGACAGTAGCAATCAGCCCCAGCATTTT. Translated, it gives CAWARDSSNQPQHF. The entire variable domain, with the rest obtained from reference TRBV30 and TRBJ1-5, is as follows: SQTIHQWPATLVQPVGSPLSLECTVEGTSNPNLYWYRQAAGRGLQLLFYSVGIGQISSEVPQNLSASRPQDRQFILSSKKLLLSDSGFYLCAWARDSSNQPQHFGDGTRLSIL.

This clonotype was detected ten times or more. V is TRBV5-1 and J is TRBJ1-1; D is ambiguous. Deletions cut 0 bases from V and 7 bases from J, with 7 bases between. CDR1 SGHRS and CDR2 YFSETQ come from the germline V gene. The CDR3 has 12 amino acids. This chain's CDR3 is CASSLGRIEAFF. CDR3 in DNA: TGCGCCAGCAGCTTGGGACGGATTGAAGCTTTCTTT.

This clonotype was counted many times. The chain is built from TRBV30 and TRBJ2-1; perhaps TRBD2 as D (6 bases). The germline V and J ends were trimmed by 1 base and 5 bases, with 12 bases remaining between them. From germline, CDR1 is GTSNPN and CDR2 SVGIG (reference sequence). CDR3 length: 14 residues. The CDR3 sequence: CAWSEVGGHNEQFF. The CDR3 DNA reads as TGTGCCTGGAGTGAAGTCGGGGGTCACAATGAGCAGTTCTTC.

This chain joins TRBV7-2 and TRBJ2-7, with D possibly TRBD2 on 6 matching bases. The CDR3 sequence is 16 residues long. Germline CDR1 and CDR2: SGHTA and FQGNSA. V dropped 4 bases and J dropped 0 bases, with 16 bases sitting between them. DNA for the CDR3: TGTGCCAGCAGCTATTCCCTACGGGGGTCCTCCTACGAGCAGTACTTC. It encodes CASSYSLRGSSYEQYF.

The chain recombines TRBV7-2 with TRBJ2-1; 9 bases agree with TRBD2. The germline CDR1 and CDR2 sequences are SGHTA and FQGNSA. The CDR3 is 17 residues long. With V trimmed by 1 base and J by 2 bases, 6 bases remained unmatched. The CDR3 here is CASSLVGAGGTYNEQFF. The CDR3, as DNA: TGTGCCAGCAGCTTAGTTGGAGCGGGGGGTACCTACAATGAGCAGTTCTTC.

This clonotype was seen only a few times. This chain joins TRBV10-3 and TRBJ2-1, with D perhaps TRBD1 (6 bases). With 4 bases removed from V and 0 bases from J, the gap between germline ends came to 10 bases. The CDR3 length is 15 residues. In germline, CDR1 is ENHRY, CDR2 SYGVKD. In DNA form, the CDR3 reads TGTGCCATCAGTGTAGACAGGATCTCCTACAATGAGCAGTTCTTC. It translates to CAISVDRISYNEQFF.

This clonotype was seen ten or more times. The J gene is TRBJ2-1, the V gene TRBV29-1, with 10 bases identical to TRBD2. The CDR3 is made up of 12 amino acids. The trim removed 6 bases at V and 9 bases at J, leaving 5 bases unmatched. Germline assignment: CDR1 SQVTM and CDR2 ANQGSEA. The CDR3 nucleotides are TGCAGCGTGGGGACTAGCGAGGTTGAGCAGTTCTTC. Its translation: CSVGTSEVEQFF.

This clonotype was counted only a few times. This chain connects TRBV5-1 to TRBJ2-2; no clear D. The CDR3 runs 15 residues. CDR1 is SGHRS, CDR2 YFSETQ, per germline. V shed 2 bases and J shed 6 bases, with 14 bases lying between them. The CDR3: CASSFSTPISGELFF. The CDR3, as DNA: TGCGCCAGCAGCTTTAGCACCCCTATTTCCGGGGAGCTGTTTTTT.

The chain joins TRBV4-3 to TRBJ2-4; 9 nucleotides line up with TRBD1. Germline V gene lookup returns CDR1 LGHNA and CDR2 YSLEER. The V gene end was trimmed by 1 base and the J gene end by 1 base; junction bases not matched to a gene: 5. This CDR3 has 17 amino acids. CDR3 residues: CASSQARDREAKNIQYF. The CDR3 coding sequence is TGCGCCAGCAGCCAAGCTAGGGACAGGGAGGCCAAAAACATTCAGTACTTC.

There are a few counts of this clonotype. The chain combines TRBV4-2 with TRBJ1-3; D ambiguous. The germline CDR1 and CDR2 sequences are LGHNA and YNFKEQ. The CDR3 is 16 amino acids. Trimming took off 3 bases at V and 0 bases at J, with 12 bases between the two ends. CDR3 residues: CASSHEGRSSGNTIYF. In DNA, the CDR3 is TGTGCCAGCAGCCATGAAGGACGGAGCTCTGGAAACACCATATATTTT.

The chain links TRBV10-1 to TRBJ2-3; TRBD1 matches at 9 bases. This CDR3 region has 17 residues. The germline CDR1 and CDR2 sequences are WNHNN and SYGVQD (reference sequence). The V segment lost 3 bases and the J segment 6 bases; nucleotides outside the gene matches: 13. In DNA form, the CDR3 reads TGCGCCAGCAGTGATCGGCCTCCGGGACAGGGTGACGATACGCAGTATTTT. This gives the protein CASSDRPPGQGDDTQYF.

For this clonotype: One end of the junction does not line up with germline, which may come from a read error. The rearrangement uses TRBV6-1 and TRBJ1-6; possibly TRBD1 for D (6 bases). The CDR3 runs to 16 residues. The V gene's germline CDR1 is MNHNS and CDR2 SASEGT. CDR3: CASSALGHSNNSPLHF. Here the CDR3 DNA reads TGTGCCAGCAGCGCCCTGGGACACTCCAATAATTCACCCCTCCACTTT.

In this sample, this clonotype turned up many times. The J gene is TRBJ2-1, the V gene TRBV7-6; 9 bases agree with TRBD2. V gave up 8 bases and J gave up 1 base; unmatched junction bases: 9. The germline CDR1 and CDR2 sequences are SGHVS and FNYEAQ. CDR3 length: 16 residues. The CDR3 region has the DNA TGTGCCAGCGTAAGGACAGCGGGGGGATCCTACAATGAGCAGTTCTTC. The encoded protein is CASVRTAGGSYNEQFF.

This clonotype showed up many times. This sequence joins TRBV7-9 and TRBJ2-3; perhaps TRBD1 as D (6 bases). Germline CDR1 reads SEHNR; CDR2 reads FQNEAQ (reference sequence). The V end lost 5 bases, the J end lost 2 bases, and 14 bases lay between the germline ends. This CDR3 spans 15 amino acids. CDR3 coding DNA: TGTGCCAGCAGCCCTGGCCAGGGGATCACAGATACGCAGTATTTT. It is translated as CASSPGQGITDTQYF.

This clonotype came up many times. The rearrangement joins TRBV20-1 to TRBJ2-7; D is undetermined. The CDR3 is 14 residues long. The germline V gene encodes CDR1 DFQATT and CDR2 SNEGSKA (reference sequence). The germline V and J ends were trimmed by 1 base and 2 bases, with 12 bases remaining between them. The CDR3 here is CSARGLGTTYEQYF. The CDR3, as DNA: TGCAGTGCTAGAGGGCTAGGTACGACCTACGAGCAGTACTTC.

Ten or more counts support this clonotype. The chain joins TRBV5-1 to TRBJ2-7, with 9 bases that match TRBD1. Germline CDR1 and CDR2: SGHRS and YFSETQ. V trimming: 3 bases; J trimming: 0 bases; junction bases outside the gene matches: 7. The length of the CDR3 is 16 residues. The CDR3: CASSSGQGRSSYEQYF. CDR3 nucleotides: TGCGCCAGCAGCTCGGGACAGGGTCGAAGCTCCTACGAGCAGTACTTC.